The following is a T cell receptor beta chain sequence with its context. J lost 0 bases, V lost 4 bases, and 15 bases had no gene match. Germline lookup yields CDR1 SGHTA and CDR2 FQGNSA. The CDR3 extends over 19 amino acids. This entry belongs to a study of shared clonotypes between healthy human individuals. Assay used: immunoSEQ multiplex PCR; TCRdb lists only in-frame clones, some missing. This table has about 1.5 million clones, nearly 99% appearing once. Researchers partitioned CD4+ cells into CD45RA+ naive and CD45RA-negative memory subsets. The receptor was derived from a man under 40 in good health. The sample was naive CD4+ T cells sorted from blood. The subset here: CD45RA+ positively selected. The V and J genes are TRBV7-2 and TRBJ2-5; 9 nucleotides agree with TRBD2. The CDR3 here is CASSSGGHGTSWYQETQYF. The DNA for the CDR3 is TGTGCCAGCAGCTCTGGGGGACACGGGACTAGCTGGTACCAAGAGACCCAGTACTTC.